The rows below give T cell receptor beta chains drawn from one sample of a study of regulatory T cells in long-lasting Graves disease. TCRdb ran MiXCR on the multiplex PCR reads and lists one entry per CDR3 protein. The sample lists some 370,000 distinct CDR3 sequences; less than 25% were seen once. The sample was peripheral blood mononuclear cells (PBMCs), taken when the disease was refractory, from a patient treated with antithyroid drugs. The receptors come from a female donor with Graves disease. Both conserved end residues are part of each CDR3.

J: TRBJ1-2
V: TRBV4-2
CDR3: CASARQGDDYGYTF

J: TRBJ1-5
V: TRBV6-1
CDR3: CASSGTATSNQPQHF

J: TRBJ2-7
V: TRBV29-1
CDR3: CSVVLDRSYEQYF

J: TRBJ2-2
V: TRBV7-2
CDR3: CASSPTAGGGGGELFF

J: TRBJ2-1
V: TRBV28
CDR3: CASRLAGENEQFF

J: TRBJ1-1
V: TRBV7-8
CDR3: CASSFQQGMNTEAFF

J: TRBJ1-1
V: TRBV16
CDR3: CASSQFRDRDMNTEAFF

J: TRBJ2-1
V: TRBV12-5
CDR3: CASGLGQGDSHNEQFF

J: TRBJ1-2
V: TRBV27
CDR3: CASLSRGLLNGYTF

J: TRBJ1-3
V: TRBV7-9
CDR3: CASSFDRDGNTIYF

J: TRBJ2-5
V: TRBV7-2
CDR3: CASSLQPGHKLAQYF

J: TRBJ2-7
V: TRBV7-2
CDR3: CASSVISGSLSHEQYF

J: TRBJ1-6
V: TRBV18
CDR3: CASSPTIISPLHF

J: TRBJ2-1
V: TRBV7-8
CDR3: CASSSSGTSSYNEQFF

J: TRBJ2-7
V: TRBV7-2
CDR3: CASREGGGYEQYF

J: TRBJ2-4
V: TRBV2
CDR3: CASSSENIQYF

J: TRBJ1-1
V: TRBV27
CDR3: CASRGLTEAFF

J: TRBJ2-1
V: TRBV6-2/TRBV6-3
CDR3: CASSPTGTPYNEQFF

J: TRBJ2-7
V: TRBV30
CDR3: CAWSASTQLGEQYF

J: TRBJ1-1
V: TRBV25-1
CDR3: CASSDSQRAEAFF

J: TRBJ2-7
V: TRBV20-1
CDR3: CSAGWATGGTYEQYF

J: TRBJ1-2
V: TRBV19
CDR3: CASRNYGYTF

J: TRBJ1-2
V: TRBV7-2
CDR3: CASSLGQAAYGYTF

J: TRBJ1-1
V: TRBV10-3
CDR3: CAISVVQVATTEAFF

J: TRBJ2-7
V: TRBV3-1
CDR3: CASSPWTDSYEQYF

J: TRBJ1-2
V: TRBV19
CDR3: CASSIRGQGLGYTF

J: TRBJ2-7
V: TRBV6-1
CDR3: CASSTLPSYEQYF

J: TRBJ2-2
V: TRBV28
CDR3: CASSPLGTSGRAHTGELFF

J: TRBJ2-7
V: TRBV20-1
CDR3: CSARDLLAVAYEQYF

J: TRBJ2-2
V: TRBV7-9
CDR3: CASSWPRGANTGELFF

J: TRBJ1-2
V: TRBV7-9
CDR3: CASGRYGYTF

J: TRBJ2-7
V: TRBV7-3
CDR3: CASSPDGYEQYF

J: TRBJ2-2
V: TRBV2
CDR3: CASMEGAGELFF

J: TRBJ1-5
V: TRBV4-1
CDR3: CASSQRDNQPQHF

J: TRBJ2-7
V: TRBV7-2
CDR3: CASSPGTSGTRVEQYF

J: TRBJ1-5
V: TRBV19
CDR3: CASSLYSNQPRHF